The 20 T cell receptor beta chains below come from one sample, sequenced in a study of blood T cell repertoires in COVID-19. The method was immunoSEQ multiplex PCR; TCRdb's version includes in-frame clones alone and lacks a portion of them. The sample holds about 98,000 clones, 82% seen once. Sequenced input: peripheral blood. The source is a man between 65 and 85 years old with active or convalescent COVID-19.

V and J are TRBV11-2 and TRBJ1-1; D may be TRBD1 (5 bases). This CDR3 contains 15 residues. Trimming took off 8 bases at V and 0 bases at J, with 16 bases between the two ends. The germline V gene has CDR1 SGHAT and CDR2 FQNNGV. CDR3 amino acids: CASGAGNGVNTEAFF. DNA of the CDR3: TGTGCCAGCGGGGCAGGGAATGGGGTGAACACTGAAGCTTTCTTT.

CDR3 in amino acids: CASSSLTENTDTQYF. The CDR3 DNA reads TGTGCCAGCAGCTCGCTGACTGAGAATACAGATACGCAGTATTTT. The chain combines TRBV11-3 with TRBJ2-3; D gene uncertain. Trimming left V 4 bases short and J 3 bases short, with 14 bases between. This CDR3 contains 15 residues. CDR1 and CDR2 (germline): SGHNT, YENEEA.

The rearrangement joins TRBV13 to TRBJ2-3; TRBD2 matches 10 bases. With 2 bases clipped from V and 0 bases from J, the junction kept 2 bases outside the gene matches. Germline CDR1 is PRHDT and CDR2 is FYEKMQ (reference sequence). This CDR3 is built from 16 residues. The CDR3 here is CASSLSSGGSTDTQYF. CDR3 DNA: TGTGCCAGCAGCTTATCTAGCGGGGGAAGCACAGATACGCAGTATTTT.

The rearrangement links TRBV5-1 to TRBJ1-4; D ambiguous. Germline lookup yields CDR1 SGHRS and CDR2 YFSETQ. The CDR3 loop spans 15 amino acids. V was trimmed by 1 base and J by 8 bases, leaving 15 bases between them. The CDR3 bases are TGCGCCAGCAGCTTGCAAGGGAACCTAGCAGAAAAACTGTTTTTT. This sequence encodes CASSLQGNLAEKLFF.

This clone was seen a few times. V usage is TRBV6-5 and J usage is TRBJ1-2; TRBD1 matches 7 bases. The CDR3 is made up of 15 amino acids. The germline V gene has CDR1 MNHEY and CDR2 SVGAGI. With V trimmed by 4 bases and J by 2 bases, 7 bases remained unmatched. CDR3 nucleotides: TGTGCCAGCAGTTTACGACAGGGTGAGAACTATGGCTACACCTTC. It is translated as CASSLRQGENYGYTF.

Regarding this clone: Sequence at one end of the junction differs from germline and may be a read error. The chain has TRBV2 and TRBJ1-4; TRBD1 is a possible D gene (5 bases). CDR3 size: 16 residues. Germline loops: CDR1 SNHLY, CDR2 FYNNEI. In DNA form, the CDR3 reads TGTGCCAGCAGTGCGGGGCTTCGTTCGACTAGTGAAAAACTGTTTTTT. It encodes CASSAGLRSTSEKLFF.

The chain joins TRBV30 to TRBJ2-6, with a possible D match to TRBD1 (5 bases). The V end was cut by 4 bases, the J end by 1 base, with 11 bases between. CDR1 is GTSNPN and CDR2 is SVGIG in the germline V gene (reference sequence). The length of the CDR3 is 15 residues. CDR3: CAWKGMQSGANVLTF. The CDR3 coding sequence is TGTGCCTGGAAGGGGATGCAATCTGGGGCCAACGTCCTGACTTTC.

The V and J genes are TRBV5-8 and TRBJ2-1, with 7 bases lining up with TRBD2. CDR3 size: 14 residues. Per the germline V gene, CDR1 is SGHTS and CDR2 is YDEGEE. The V gene end was trimmed by 4 bases and the J gene end by 2 bases; junction bases not matched to a gene: 3. The CDR3 bases are TGTGCCAGCAGCCACGGGGGGACCTACAATGAGCAGTTCTTC. The encoded protein is CASSHGGTYNEQFF.

This clone appeared a single time. The rearrangement joins TRBV19 to TRBJ2-7; possibly TRBD2 for D (6 bases). The V end lost 1 base, the J end lost 9 bases, and 19 bases lay between the germline ends. Germline V gene data show CDR1 as LNHDA and CDR2 as SQIVND (reference sequence). The length of the CDR3 is 15 residues. The CDR3 loop reads CASSIGAARTGVQYF. As DNA, the CDR3 is TGTGCCAGTAGTATAGGGGCGGCTAGGACGGGGGTGCAGTACTTC.

The rearrangement links TRBV29-1 to TRBJ2-1; TRBD1 might be the D (5 bases). CDR1 is SQVTM and CDR2 is ANQGSEA in the germline V gene. The CDR3 has 14 residues. The ends were cut back, 2 bases at V and 1 base at J, with 9 bases in the middle. CDR3 residues: CSVERGRSYNEQFF. The DNA of the CDR3 is TGCAGCGTTGAAAGGGGCAGGTCCTACAATGAGCAGTTCTTC.

J is TRBJ2-2 and V is TRBV3-1 (or the pseudogene TRBV3-2), with D possibly being TRBD1 (6 bases). The CDR3 runs 16 residues. The V and J ends lost 3 bases and 4 bases respectively, with 15 bases between them. Germline V gives CDR1 LGHDT, CDR2 YNNKEL (reference sequence). CDR3 sequence: CASSHRQVRGTGELFF. In DNA form, the CDR3 reads TGTGCCAGCAGCCACCGACAGGTCCGGGGCACCGGGGAGCTGTTTTTT.

The V call is TRBV5-1, the J call TRBJ2-3; D not certain. Germline-derived CDR1 and CDR2 are SGHRS and YFSETQ. Trimming left V 2 bases short and J 4 bases short, with 8 bases between. The CDR3 loop spans 13 amino acids. DNA for the CDR3: TGCGCCAGCAGCTTTTGGCAGGCAGATACGCAGTATTTT. This encodes CASSFWQADTQYF.

The gene calls are TRBV24-1 and TRBJ2-3; D is ambiguous. Germline V gene sequence: CDR1 KGHDR, CDR2 SFDVKD. CDR3 size: 15 residues. The germline V and J ends were trimmed by 3 bases and 1 base, with 10 bases remaining between them. CDR3 in amino acids: CATSDIHGCTDTQYF. The CDR3 bases are TGTGCCACCAGTGATATCCACGGTTGCACAGATACGCAGTATTTT.

The genes are TRBV19 and TRBJ2-3; 7 nucleotides align to TRBD1. CDR1 is LNHDA and CDR2 is SQIVND in the germline V gene (reference sequence). The junction had 11 bases not matched to a gene; V was cut back by 7 bases and J by 4 bases. The CDR3 spans 15 residues. The CDR3, as DNA: TGTGCCAGTACCCTATCCGGGCAGGGGGCAGATACGCAGTATTTT. It codes for CASTLSGQGADTQYF.

The CDR3 bases are TGTGCCAGCAGCATCGGGGAACAGCCCCAGCATTTT. Protein: CASSIGEQPQHF. The chain is built from TRBV6-6 and TRBJ1-5; no definite D call. V gave up 6 bases and J gave up 7 bases, with 10 bases separating them. CDR3 size: 12 residues. The V gene's germline CDR1 is MNHNY and CDR2 SVGAGI (reference sequence).

The V gene is TRBV6-6, the J gene TRBJ1-3; TRBD1 is a possible D gene (6 bases). The CDR3 is made up of 14 amino acids. Germline CDR1 reads MNHNY; CDR2 reads SVGAGI (reference sequence). The V end lost 6 bases, the J end lost 2 bases, and 11 bases lay between the germline ends. CDR3 nucleotide sequence: TGTGCCAGCAGCTTCGACAGGCCTGGAAACACCATATATTTT. Protein sequence: CASSFDRPGNTIYF.

This clone showed up just a few times. The J gene is TRBJ1-6, the V gene TRBV3-1 (or the pseudogene TRBV3-2); 9 bases fit TRBD1. The germline V gene encodes CDR1 LGHDT and CDR2 YNNKEL (reference sequence). The junction had 21 bases not matched to a gene; V was cut back by 10 bases and J by 5 bases. The CDR3 is made up of 19 amino acids. The CDR3 region is CANSNTFIRDREHNSPLHF. CDR3 nucleotides: TGTGCCAACTCGAACACCTTTATCCGGGACAGGGAGCATAATTCACCCCTCCACTTT.

The rearrangement joins TRBV3-1 (or the pseudogene TRBV3-2) to TRBJ2-7; TRBD1 is a possible D gene (6 bases). Trimming took 4 bases from V and 5 from J, leaving 18 bases between them. Germline V CDR1 and CDR2: LGHDT, YNNKEL (reference sequence). This CDR3 is 15 amino acids long. The CDR3 sequence is CASSLAGTPRDEQYF. CDR3 nucleotides: TGTGCCAGCAGCCTCGCCGGGACACCACGAGACGAGCAGTACTTC.

The CDR3 sequence: CASSGRGQYEQYF. The CDR3, as DNA: TGTGCCAGCAGTGGGAGGGGGCAATACGAGCAGTACTTC. The chain combines TRBV2 with TRBJ2-7; D might be TRBD1 (7 bases). The CDR3 covers 13 residues. Germline V lookup: CDR1 SNHLY, CDR2 FYNNEI. Trimming took off 4 bases at V and 4 bases at J, with 11 bases between the two ends.

The J gene is TRBJ2-1, the V gene TRBV3-1 (or the pseudogene TRBV3-2); 9 nucleotides match TRBD2. This CDR3 comprises 14 residues. Germline V gene sequence: CDR1 LGHDT, CDR2 YNNKEL (reference sequence). V shed 5 bases and J 8 bases; nucleotides not matched to a gene: 7. The CDR3 nucleotides are TGTGCCAGCAGCTTGAGCGGGGGGAGGTATGAGCAGTTCTTC. It codes for CASSLSGGRYEQFF.